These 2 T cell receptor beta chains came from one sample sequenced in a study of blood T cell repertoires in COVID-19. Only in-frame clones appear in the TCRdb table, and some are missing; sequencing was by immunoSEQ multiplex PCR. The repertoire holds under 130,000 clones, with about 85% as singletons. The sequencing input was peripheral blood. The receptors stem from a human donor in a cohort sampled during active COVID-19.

The CDR3 DNA follows: TGTGCCAGCAGTGAACAGGGGGGAGCGGGAAACATTCAGTACTTC. Amino acid sequence: CASSEQGGAGNIQYF. The chain uses TRBV28 and TRBJ2-4, with 8 bases identical to TRBD1. The CDR3 has 15 residues. With 5 bases clipped from V and 6 bases from J, the junction kept 9 bases outside the gene matches. The germline CDR1 and CDR2 sequences are MDHEN and SYDVKM.

CDR3 coding DNA: TGTGCCAGCAGTTACTCGGAGGGTGGTCAGCCCCAGCATTTT. This codes for CASSYSEGGQPQHF. This chain joins TRBV6-5 and TRBJ1-5, with D unclear. Germline V gene lookup returns CDR1 MNHEY and CDR2 SVGAGI. Trimming took off 0 bases at V and 6 bases at J, with 9 bases between the two ends. The CDR3 contains 14 residues.